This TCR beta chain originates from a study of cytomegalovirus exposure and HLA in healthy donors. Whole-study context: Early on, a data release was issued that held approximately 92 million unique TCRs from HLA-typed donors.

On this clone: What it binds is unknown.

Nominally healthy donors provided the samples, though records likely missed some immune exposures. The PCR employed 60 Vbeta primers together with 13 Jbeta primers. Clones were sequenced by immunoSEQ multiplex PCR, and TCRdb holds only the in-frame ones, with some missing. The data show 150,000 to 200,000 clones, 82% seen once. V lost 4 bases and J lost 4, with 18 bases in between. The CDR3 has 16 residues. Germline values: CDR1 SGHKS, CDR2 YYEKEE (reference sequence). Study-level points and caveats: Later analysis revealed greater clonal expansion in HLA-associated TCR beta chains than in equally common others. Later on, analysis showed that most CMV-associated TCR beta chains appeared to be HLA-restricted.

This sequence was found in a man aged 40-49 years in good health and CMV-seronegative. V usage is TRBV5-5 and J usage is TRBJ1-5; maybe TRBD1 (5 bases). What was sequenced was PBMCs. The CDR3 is CASSLGLRGLNQPQHF. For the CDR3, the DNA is TGTGCCAGCAGCCTGGGACTTCGCGGCTTAAATCAGCCCCAGCATTTT.